This T cell receptor (beta chain) appears in the sequencing data of a study of T-cell memory formation after mild COVID-19. Notes on the study in general: From day 15 to 85, contracting clones were balanced between CD4 and CD8, whereas later expanders leaned toward CD4+.

TCRdb reanalysed the 5' RACE reads using MiXCR and keeps one entry per CDR3 protein. The sample includes about 430,000 distinct CDR3 sequences, 20% to 25% of them seen just once. The germline V and J ends were trimmed by 6 bases and 1 base, with 7 bases remaining between them. The CDR3 runs to 13 residues. Notes on this clonotype: What it binds is not known.

The receptor was isolated from an adult woman who had mild COVID-19 (a few samples of this study predate the infection). Cell type and time point are not known. Sequenced sample: PBMCs or a T cell subset sorted from them (not recorded which). The V and J genes are TRBV12-3 or TRBV12-4 and TRBJ1-5; a weak D match, TRBD1 (5 bases). In nucleotides, the CDR3 is TGTGCCAGCAGCGGGGGGAGCAATCAGCCCCAGCATTTT. It translates to CASSGGSNQPQHF.